The clone carrying this T cell receptor beta chain has at least ten counts. Its antigen is as yet unknown. The source of the sample is a study of neurological immune-mediated disorders. General study results and limits: Private repertoires in all groups were suggested by the finding that expanded clones across subjects shared no CDR3 amino acid sequences.

The CDR3 covers 15 residues. V was pared by 4 bases and J by 1 base, with 11 bases between. Described time point: longitudinal time-point 2. 5'RACE employing 10-nucleotide random UMIs yielded the cDNA. Sequencing of 15-18 subjects in each run yielded over 170 million TCR-beta sequences. TCRdb ran MiXCR on the 5' RACE reads and lists one entry per CDR3 protein. The sample has around 50,000 distinct CDR3 sequences; about an eighth are singletons. The chain recombines TRBV12-3 or TRBV12-4 with TRBJ1-3, with D unclear. The material sequenced was PBMCs. This receptor was identified in a male donor with HTLV-1-associated myelopathy (HAM/TSP). The CDR3: CASSYRRTSGNTIYF. CDR3 in DNA: TGTGCCAGCAGTTACCGAAGGACGTCTGGAAACACCATATATTTT.